Shown below are 9 T cell receptor beta chains from a single sample sequenced in a study of T cell responses to AZD1222 COVID-19 vaccine. Clones were read by immunoSEQ multiplex PCR, and TCRdb kept only the in-frame ones, dropping some. The repertoire holds 160,000 or so clones, with less than 90% as singletons. Sequencing used peripheral blood, obtained on day 0 of AZD1222 vaccination. These TCRs come from an adult in good health.

The chain is built from TRBV25-1 and TRBJ2-1; D is ambiguous. Germline V CDR1 and CDR2: MGHDK, SYGVNS. The CDR3 has 12 residues. V was cut by 3 bases and J by 4 bases, with 4 bases left in between. CDR3 residues: CASSDPYNEQFF. Written as DNA, the CDR3 is TGTGCCAGCAGTGATCCTTACAATGAGCAGTTCTTC.

CDR3 DNA sequence: TGTGCCACCATGCAGGGGTACCAAGAGACCCAGTACTTC. This sequence encodes CATMQGYQETQYF. The chain joins TRBV10-3 to TRBJ2-5, with D maybe TRBD1 (6 bases). There are 13 residues in the CDR3. The germline CDR1 and CDR2 sequences are ENHRY and SYGVKD. Trimming shortened V by 10 bases and J by 0 bases, and 12 bases separated the two germline ends.

This clone was picked up one time. The V and J genes are TRBV7-9 and TRBJ1-1; no definite D call. Germline CDR1 is SEHNR and CDR2 is FQNEAQ (reference sequence). The V end lost 1 base, the J end lost 1 base, and 7 bases lay between the germline ends. The length of the CDR3 is 14 residues. In nucleotides, the CDR3 is TGTGCCAGCAGCTTAGAGGTAGGGAACACTGAAGCTTTCTTT. This gives the protein CASSLEVGNTEAFF.

V usage is TRBV18 and J usage is TRBJ1-1; D remains ambiguous. Germline values: CDR1 KGHSH, CDR2 LQKENI. The CDR3 spans 15 residues. The germline V and J ends were trimmed by 2 bases and 1 base, with 11 bases remaining between them. The CDR3 nucleotides read TGTGCCAGCTCACCATCGACCCTTTCGAACACTGAAGCTTTCTTT. Its translation: CASSPSTLSNTEAFF.

The chain is built from TRBV10-3 and TRBJ2-3, with a tentative D call TRBD1 (5 bases). The CDR3 contains 15 residues. Germline V CDR1 and CDR2: ENHRY, SYGVKD. V was trimmed by 2 bases and J by 3 bases, leaving 12 bases between them. The CDR3 DNA is TGTGCCATCAGTGAGAGAAGGGGCTTGACAGATACGCAGTATTTT. This codes for CAISERRGLTDTQYF.

The chain couples TRBV6-5 to TRBJ1-5; D is possibly TRBD1 (6 bases). Germline loops: CDR1 MNHEY, CDR2 SVGAGI. There are 14 residues in the CDR3. Trimming shortened V by 6 bases and J by 6 bases, and 15 bases separated the two germline ends. CDR3 residues: CASRGAGEGQPQHF. The CDR3 bases are TGTGCCAGCAGGGGGGCAGGGGAAGGTCAGCCCCAGCATTTT.

The chain combines TRBV7-9 with TRBJ1-2; the D is unclear. This CDR3 region has 12 residues. Per germline, CDR1 SEHNR and CDR2 FQNEAQ (reference sequence). Trimming left V 2 bases short and J 6 bases short, with 7 bases between. CDR3 sequence (DNA): TGTGCCAGCAGCTTACTACTGCATGGCTACACCTTC. Its protein product is CASSLLLHGYTF.

V gene TRBV18 combines with J gene TRBJ2-7; TRBD2 matches at 9 bases. V dropped 0 bases and J dropped 5; count of bases not matched to a gene: 2. The CDR3 has 14 amino acids. Germline values: CDR1 KGHSH, CDR2 LQKENI. The CDR3 DNA reads TGTGCCAGCTCACCACCGGGACTAGCTAACGAGCAGTACTTC. This codes for CASSPPGLANEQYF. Variable domain in full (rest from reference TRBV18 and TRBJ2-7): NAGVMQNPRHLVRRRGQEARLRCSPMKGHSHVYWYRQLPEEGLKFMVYLQKENIIDESGMPKERFSAEFPKEGPSILRIQQVVRGDSAAYFCASSPPGLANEQYFGPGTRLTVT.

The rearrangement links TRBV13 to TRBJ2-7; D ambiguous. The germline gives CDR1 PRHDT, CDR2 FYEKMQ (reference sequence). The ends were cut back, 3 bases at V and 2 bases at J, with 11 bases in the middle. There are 14 residues in the CDR3. CDR3 amino acids: CASSFSDITYEQYF. The CDR3, as DNA: TGTGCCAGCAGCTTCTCCGACATCACCTACGAGCAGTACTTC.